This TCR beta chain was sequenced in a study of CD8 T cells in ankylosing spondylitis. This clonotype turned up a few times. What it binds is unknown. 5'-RACE, quantitative and with molecular barcodes, yielded the TCR beta libraries. TCRdb passed the 5' RACE reads through MiXCR, listing each CDR3 protein once. Counted here are some 250,000 distinct CDR3 sequences, around 11% occurring once; the ten biggest clones make up about 6.8%. Study-level points and caveats: About 8 highly homologous variants formed a TCR beta motif that appeared characteristic of ankylosing spondylitis blood. The authors reported significant enrichment of disease-linked clones in matched ankylosing spondylitis synovial fluid. Clones that were linked to disease were CD8+ and were relatively rare in peripheral blood.

Trimming shortened V by 1 base and J by 3 bases, and 13 bases separated the two germline ends. The CDR3 spans 15 residues. CDR1 is MGHRA, CDR2 YSYEKL, per germline. The sequencing input was blood, either unsorted or a sorted T cell fraction (not recorded which). The chain recombines TRBV4-1 with TRBJ2-7, with TRBD2 as a possible D gene (6 bases). The TCR comes from a male donor with ankylosing spondylitis or in good health (not recorded which). The CDR3 DNA reads as TGCGCCAGCAGCCAAGGGGTAGCGGCAGGCTACGAGCAGTACTTC. This sequence encodes CASSQGVAAGYEQYF.